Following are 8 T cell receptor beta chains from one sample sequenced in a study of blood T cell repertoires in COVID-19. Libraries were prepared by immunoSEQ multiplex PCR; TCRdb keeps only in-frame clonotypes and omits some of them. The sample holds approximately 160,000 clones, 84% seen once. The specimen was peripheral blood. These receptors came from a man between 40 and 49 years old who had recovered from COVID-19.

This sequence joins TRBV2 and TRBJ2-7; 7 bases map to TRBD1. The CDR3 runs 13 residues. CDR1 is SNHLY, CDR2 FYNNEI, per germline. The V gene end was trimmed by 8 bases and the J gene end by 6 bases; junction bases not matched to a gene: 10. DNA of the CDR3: TGTGCCAGCCGAGGCACAGGGGCGGGCGAGCAGTACTTC. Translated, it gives CASRGTGAGEQYF.

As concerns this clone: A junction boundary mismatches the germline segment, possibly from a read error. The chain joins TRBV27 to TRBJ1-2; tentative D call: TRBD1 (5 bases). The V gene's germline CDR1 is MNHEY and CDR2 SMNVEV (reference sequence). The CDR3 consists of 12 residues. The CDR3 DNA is TGTGCCAGCCTATCGGTGTCAGGGATACCGTTCTTC. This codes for CASLSVSGIPFF.

The CDR3 DNA reads TGCAGCGTTGAGTATGCGCGCGAGACCCAGTACTTC. Protein: CSVEYARETQYF. This chain links TRBV29-1 with TRBJ2-5; D not resolved. The CDR3 is 12 amino acids. The V gene lost 3 bases and the J gene lost 5 bases, with 10 bases spanning the gap. Germline V gives CDR1 SQVTM, CDR2 ANQGSEA.

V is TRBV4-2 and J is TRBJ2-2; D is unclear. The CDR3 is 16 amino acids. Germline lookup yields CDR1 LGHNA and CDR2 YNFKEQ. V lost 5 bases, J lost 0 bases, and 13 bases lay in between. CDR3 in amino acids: CASSTRLAANTGELFF. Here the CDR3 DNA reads TGTGCCAGCAGCACCCGACTTGCCGCGAACACCGGGGAGCTGTTTTTT.

DNA for the CDR3: TGCGCCAGCAGCCAAGAGGAGTATGAAAAACTGTTTTTT. Protein product: CASSQEEYEKLFF. The chain couples TRBV4-3 to TRBJ1-4; D is ambiguous. This CDR3 is built from 13 residues. V was pared by 0 bases and J by 6 bases, with 5 bases between. Germline lookup yields CDR1 LGHNA and CDR2 YSLEER.

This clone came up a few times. The CDR3 sequence: CASSQGSGNRDSQETQYF. CDR3 coding DNA: TGCGCCAGCAGTCAAGGGTCTGGTAACCGGGACAGTCAAGAGACCCAGTACTTC. The chain uses TRBV23-1 and TRBJ2-5, with 7 bases that match TRBD1. TRBV23-1 is marked as an open reading frame, function uncertain. This CDR3 has 18 residues. The J segment lost 2 bases and the V segment lost 2 bases, leaving 14 bases of the junction unmatched.

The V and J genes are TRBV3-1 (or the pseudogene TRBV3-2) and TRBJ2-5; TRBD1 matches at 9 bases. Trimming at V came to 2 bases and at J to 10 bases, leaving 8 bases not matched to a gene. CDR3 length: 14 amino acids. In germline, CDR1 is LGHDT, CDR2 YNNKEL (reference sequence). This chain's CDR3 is CASSQPGQGVIQYF. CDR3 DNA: TGTGCCAGCAGCCAACCGGGACAGGGTGTGATCCAGTACTTC.

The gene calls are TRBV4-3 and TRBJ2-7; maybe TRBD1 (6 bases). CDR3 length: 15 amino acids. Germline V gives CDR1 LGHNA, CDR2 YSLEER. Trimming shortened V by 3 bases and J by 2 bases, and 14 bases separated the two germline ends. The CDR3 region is CASSQDFGGTYEQYF. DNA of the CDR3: TGCGCCAGCAGCCAGGACTTTGGGGGCACCTACGAGCAGTACTTC.